The text below deals with one T cell receptor beta chain. The entry originates in a study of blood T cell repertoires in COVID-19. Method: immunoSEQ multiplex PCR; TCRdb's copy keeps in-frame clones and lacks some. The table records 300,000 to 350,000 clones, about nine tenths of them present only once. Per germline, CDR1 ENHRY and CDR2 SYGVKD. V lost 10 bases, J lost 8 bases, and 11 bases stayed unmatched. The CDR3 has 13 residues. This receptor was identified in a woman aged 50 to 65 with COVID-19, enrolled during active disease. Sequenced: peripheral blood. The chain carries TRBV10-3 and TRBJ1-1; TRBD1 agrees at 9 bases. Here the CDR3 reads CATGGTGPAEAFF. CDR3 DNA sequence: TGTGCCACGGGGGGGACAGGGCCGGCCGAAGCTTTCTTT.